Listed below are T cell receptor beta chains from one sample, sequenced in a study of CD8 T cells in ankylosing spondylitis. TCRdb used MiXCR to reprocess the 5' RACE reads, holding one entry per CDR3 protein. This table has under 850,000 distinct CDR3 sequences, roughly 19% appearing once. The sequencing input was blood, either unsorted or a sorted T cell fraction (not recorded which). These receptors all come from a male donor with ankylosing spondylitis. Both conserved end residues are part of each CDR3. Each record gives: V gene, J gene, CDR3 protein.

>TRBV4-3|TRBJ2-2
CASSARAGGIGELFF
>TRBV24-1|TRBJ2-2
CATSKGWGTGELFF
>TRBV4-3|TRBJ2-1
CASSHRTGRIYNEQFF
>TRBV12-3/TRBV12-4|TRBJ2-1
CASSSGQWSEQFF
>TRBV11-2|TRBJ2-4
CASSSGIENIQYF
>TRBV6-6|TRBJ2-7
CASSSEGYEQYF
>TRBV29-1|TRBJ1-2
CSVEVLANYGYTF
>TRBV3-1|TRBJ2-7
CASSQAQGTYEQYF
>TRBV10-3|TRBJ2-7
CAISGLISYEQYF
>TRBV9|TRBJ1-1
CASRGQGDLNTEAFF
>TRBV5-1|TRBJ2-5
CASSPDSFQETQYF
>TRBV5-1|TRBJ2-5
CASSFGLQRQETQYF
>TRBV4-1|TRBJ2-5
CASSQGTGLQETQYF
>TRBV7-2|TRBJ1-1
CASSFEGAWNTEAFF
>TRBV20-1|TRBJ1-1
CSAPGQGRGAFF
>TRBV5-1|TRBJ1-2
CASSRTATNYGYTF
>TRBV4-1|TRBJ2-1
CASSGIDNEQFF
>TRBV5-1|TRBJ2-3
CASSFEGGADTQYF
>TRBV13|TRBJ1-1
CASSSPRTGDDWVEAFF
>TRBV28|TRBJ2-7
CASSLREGRGYEQYF
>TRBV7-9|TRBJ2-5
CASSLASGIGETQYF
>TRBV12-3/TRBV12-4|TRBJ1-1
CASSNPGQKNTEAFF
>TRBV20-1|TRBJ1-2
CSARDYTTARGSYGYTF
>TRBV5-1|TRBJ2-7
CASSLTTRTSGSYEQYF
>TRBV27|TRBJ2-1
CASSLSRGDYNEQFF
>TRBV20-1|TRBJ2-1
CSARGLAENNEQFF
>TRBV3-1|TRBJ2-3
CASSHQEGDTQYF
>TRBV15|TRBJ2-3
CATSREIGRAPDTQYF
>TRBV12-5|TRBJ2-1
CASGLGHSGAYNEQFF
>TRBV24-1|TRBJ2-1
CATSDSAFRDDNEQFF
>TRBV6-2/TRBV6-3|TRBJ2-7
CASSYSLSYEQYF
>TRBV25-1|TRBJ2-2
CASSGVAGVTGELFF
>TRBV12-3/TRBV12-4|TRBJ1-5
CASSRQTNQPQHF
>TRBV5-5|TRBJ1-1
CASSPETGSNTEAFF
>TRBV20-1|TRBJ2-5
CSAISPGGYQETQYF
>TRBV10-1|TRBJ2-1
CASSESRRDYNEQFF
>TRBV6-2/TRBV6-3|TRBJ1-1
CASSYYENTEAFF
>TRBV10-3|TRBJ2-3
CAISISSGGPSTDTQYF
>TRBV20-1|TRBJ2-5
CSAREGPRARETQYF
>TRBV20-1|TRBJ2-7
CSADGTGDTYEQYF
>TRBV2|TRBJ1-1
CASKSDRDTEAFF
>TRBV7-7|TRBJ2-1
CASSRGTGGDEQFF
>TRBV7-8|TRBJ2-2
CASSLFRARRTGELFF
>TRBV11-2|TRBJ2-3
CASSRDRGGDTQYF
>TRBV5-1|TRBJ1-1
CASSLRDPLSMNTEAFF
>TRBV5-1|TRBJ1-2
CASSSLDRAGYTF
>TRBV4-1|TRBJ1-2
CASSQDLGQGDYGYTF
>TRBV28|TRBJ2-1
CASNLRGGPTEQFF
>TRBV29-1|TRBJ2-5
CSAEPPGGLETQYF
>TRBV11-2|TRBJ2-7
CASSSANYEQYF
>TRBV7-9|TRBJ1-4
CASSPRPGTATNEKLFF
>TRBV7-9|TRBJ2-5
CASSPNASGIETQYF
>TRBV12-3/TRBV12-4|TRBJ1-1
CASSLTGGGEAFF
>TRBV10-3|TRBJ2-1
CAISESLGPAYNEQFF
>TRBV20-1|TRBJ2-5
CSAHLTSGVKTQYF